The following is a TCR beta chain sequence with its context. TCRdb re-called the PCR reads with MiXCR, one entry per CDR3 protein. The table records under 600,000 distinct CDR3 sequences, about 26% of them present only once. These data originate in a study of molecular identifiers for immune sequencing clone quantification. This CDR3 is 15 amino acids long. The germline gives CDR1 SGHTA, CDR2 FQGNSA. The J segment lost 3 bases and the V segment lost 1 base, leaving 5 bases of the junction unmatched. The chain carries TRBV7-2 and TRBJ2-7; 8 bases are shared with TRBD1. What was sequenced was naive CD8+ T cells from blood, with Jurkat cell RNA spiked in. Subset reported: FACS-sorted CD8+CD4-CCR7+CD45RA+ naive T cells. This receptor was identified in a human donor in good health. Some libraries in this study had Jurkat cell RNA spiked in. CDR3 region: CASSLEAGQVYEQYF. In DNA, the CDR3 is TGTGCCAGCAGCTTAGAGGCGGGACAGGTCTACGAGCAGTACTTC.